This TCR beta chain derives from a study of blood T cell repertoires in COVID-19. As for the study in general: The United States, Italy and Spain provided the acute and convalescent COVID-19 samples. T cells, B-cell-depleted T cells, or PBMCs supplied cDNA or gDNA.

Original methodology: Reference gene primer amplification gave nucleated cell count estimates. Clones were sequenced by immunoSEQ multiplex PCR, and TCRdb holds only the in-frame ones, with some missing. V and J calls and clone size follow that table, whereas D and trimming were derived from the DNA. The data contain hundreds of thousands of clones, around 85% of them singletons. V dropped 7 bases and J dropped 5; count of bases not matched to a gene: 10. The CDR3 loop spans 14 amino acids. Looked up from germline, CDR1 is SQVTM and CDR2 is ANQGSEA. Sequencing was carried out using peripheral blood. This chain uses TRBV29-1 with TRBJ1-4; TRBD1 matches 7 bases. The clonotype originates from a woman of 80 years or more with acute or convalescent COVID-19. CDR3 region: CSGMMTGRNEKLFF. For the CDR3, the DNA is TGCAGCGGTATGATGACAGGGAGGAATGAAAAACTGTTTTTT.